This TCR beta chain was found in a study of T cell changes during pregnancy in multiple sclerosis. Sequenced by immunoSEQ multiplex PCR; TCRdb stores in-frame clones only, minus some. This repertoire shows around 40,000 clones, 91% found once; its top ten account for just under 0.5%. Germline V gene sequence: CDR1 MDHEN, CDR2 SYDVKM. The trim removed 9 bases at V and 2 bases at J, leaving 6 bases unmatched. The CDR3 spans 13 residues. The sample in question was CD4+ T cells from peripheral blood mononuclear cells, obtained in the second trimester of pregnancy. This TCR derives from a female donor in good health, enrolled as a control in a pregnancy study. This sequence joins TRBV28 and TRBJ2-7; 8 bases agree with TRBD1. CDR3 amino acids: CASGQGTTYEQYF. The CDR3 DNA is TGTGCCAGTGGACAGGGAACCACCTACGAGCAGTACTTC.